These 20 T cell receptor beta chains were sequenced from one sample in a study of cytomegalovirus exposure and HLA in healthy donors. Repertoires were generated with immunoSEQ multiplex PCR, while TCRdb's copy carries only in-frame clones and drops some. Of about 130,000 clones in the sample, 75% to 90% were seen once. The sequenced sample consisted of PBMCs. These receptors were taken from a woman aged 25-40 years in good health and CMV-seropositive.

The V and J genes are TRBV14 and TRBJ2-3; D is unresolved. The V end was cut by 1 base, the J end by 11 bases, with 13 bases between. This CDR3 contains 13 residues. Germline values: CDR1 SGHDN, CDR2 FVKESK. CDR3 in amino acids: CASSQVGAPRQYF. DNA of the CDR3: TGTGCCAGCAGCCAAGTAGGAGCCCCTCGGCAGTATTTT.

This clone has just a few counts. CDR3 bases: TGTGCCAGCAGTGGTCCAGTTACCTACGAGCAGTACTTC. This sequence encodes CASSGPVTYEQYF. The chain has TRBV28 and TRBJ2-7; D call uncertain. The germline V and J ends were trimmed by 5 bases and 2 bases, with 10 bases remaining between them. CDR1 is MDHEN, CDR2 SYDVKM, per germline. The CDR3 has 13 residues.

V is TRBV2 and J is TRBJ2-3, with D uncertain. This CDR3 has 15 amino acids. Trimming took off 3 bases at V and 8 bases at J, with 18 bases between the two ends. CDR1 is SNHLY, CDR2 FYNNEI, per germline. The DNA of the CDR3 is TGTGCCAGCAGTGATGGTAGGCGCGCGGTTGGTACGCAGTATTTT. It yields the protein CASSDGRRAVGTQYF.

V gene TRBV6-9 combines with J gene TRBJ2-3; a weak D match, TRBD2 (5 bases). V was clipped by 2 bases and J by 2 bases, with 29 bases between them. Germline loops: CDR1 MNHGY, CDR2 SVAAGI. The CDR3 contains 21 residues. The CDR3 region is CASSYVAYGDGGTEDTDTQYF. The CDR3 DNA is TGTGCCAGCAGTTATGTCGCCTATGGCGACGGAGGAACTGAAGACACAGATACGCAGTATTTT.

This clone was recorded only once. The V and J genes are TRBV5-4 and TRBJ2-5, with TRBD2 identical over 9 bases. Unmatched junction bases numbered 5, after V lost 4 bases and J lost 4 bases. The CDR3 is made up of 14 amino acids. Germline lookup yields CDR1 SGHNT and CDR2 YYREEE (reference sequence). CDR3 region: CASSPLAGSETQYF. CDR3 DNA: TGTGCCAGCAGCCCCCTAGCGGGGTCAGAGACCCAGTACTTC.

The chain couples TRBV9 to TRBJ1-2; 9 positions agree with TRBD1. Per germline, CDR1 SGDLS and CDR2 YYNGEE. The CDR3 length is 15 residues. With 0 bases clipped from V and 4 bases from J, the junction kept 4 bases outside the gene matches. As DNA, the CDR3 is TGTGCCAGCAGCGTAGCACAGGGGGCAATCTATGGCTACACCTTC. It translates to CASSVAQGAIYGYTF.

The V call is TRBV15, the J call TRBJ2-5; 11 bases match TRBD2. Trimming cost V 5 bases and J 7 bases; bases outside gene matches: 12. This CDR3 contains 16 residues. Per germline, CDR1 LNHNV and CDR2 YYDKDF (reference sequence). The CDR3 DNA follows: TGTGCCACCAGCCGAGGATTAGCGGGAGGGGAAGGGACCCAGTACTTC. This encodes CATSRGLAGGEGTQYF.

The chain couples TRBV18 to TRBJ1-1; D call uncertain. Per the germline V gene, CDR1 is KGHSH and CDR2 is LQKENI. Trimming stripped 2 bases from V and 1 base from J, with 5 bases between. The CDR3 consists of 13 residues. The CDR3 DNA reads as TGTGCCAGCTCACCAATGAGGAACACTGAAGCTTTCTTT. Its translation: CASSPMRNTEAFF. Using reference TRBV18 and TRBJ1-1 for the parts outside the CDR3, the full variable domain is NAGVMQNPRHLVRRRGQEARLRCSPMKGHSHVYWYRQLPEEGLKFMVYLQKENIIDESGMPKERFSAEFPKEGPSILRIQQVVRGDSAAYFCASSPMRNTEAFFGQGTRLTVV.

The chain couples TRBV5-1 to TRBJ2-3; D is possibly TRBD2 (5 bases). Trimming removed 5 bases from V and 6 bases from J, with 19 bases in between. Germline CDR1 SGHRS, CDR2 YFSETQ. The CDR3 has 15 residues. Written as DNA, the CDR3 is TGCGCCAGCAGTCCGCCGAGGGCTCACCGGGATACGCAGTATTTT. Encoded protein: CASSPPRAHRDTQYF.

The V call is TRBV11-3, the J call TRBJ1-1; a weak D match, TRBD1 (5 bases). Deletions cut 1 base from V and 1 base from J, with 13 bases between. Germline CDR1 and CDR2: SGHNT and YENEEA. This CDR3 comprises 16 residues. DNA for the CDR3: TGTGCCAGCAGCTTAGGGTTCCGGGGGGAGAACACTGAAGCTTTCTTT. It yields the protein CASSLGFRGENTEAFF.

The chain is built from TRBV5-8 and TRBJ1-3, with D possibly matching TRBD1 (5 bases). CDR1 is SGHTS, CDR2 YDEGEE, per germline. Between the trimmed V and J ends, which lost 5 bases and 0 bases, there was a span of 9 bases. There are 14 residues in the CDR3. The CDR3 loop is CASSRQFSGNTIYF. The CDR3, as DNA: TGTGCCAGCAGTAGACAGTTCTCTGGAAACACCATATATTTT.

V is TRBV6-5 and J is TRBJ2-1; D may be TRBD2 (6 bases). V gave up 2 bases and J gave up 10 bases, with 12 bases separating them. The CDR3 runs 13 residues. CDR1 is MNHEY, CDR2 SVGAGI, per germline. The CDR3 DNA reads TGTGCCAGCAGTTACACTAGCCTAGGGGAGCAGTTCTTC. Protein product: CASSYTSLGEQFF.

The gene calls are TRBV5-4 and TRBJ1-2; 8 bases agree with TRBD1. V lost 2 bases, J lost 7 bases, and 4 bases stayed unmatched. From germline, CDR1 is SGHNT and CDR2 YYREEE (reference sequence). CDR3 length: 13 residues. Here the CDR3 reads CASSFRTGSGYTF. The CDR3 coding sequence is TGTGCCAGCAGCTTCCGGACAGGGAGTGGCTACACCTTC.

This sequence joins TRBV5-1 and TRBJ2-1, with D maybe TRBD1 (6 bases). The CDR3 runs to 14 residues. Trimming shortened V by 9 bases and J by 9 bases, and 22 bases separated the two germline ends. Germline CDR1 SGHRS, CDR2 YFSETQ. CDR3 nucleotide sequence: TGCGCCACCCGCCCTGTACAGGGTTTGGCTGAGCAGTTCTTC. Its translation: CATRPVQGLAEQFF.

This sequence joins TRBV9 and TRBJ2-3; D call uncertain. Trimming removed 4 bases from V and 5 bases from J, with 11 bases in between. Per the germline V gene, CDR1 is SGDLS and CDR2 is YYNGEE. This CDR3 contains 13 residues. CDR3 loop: CASSQRLVDTQYF. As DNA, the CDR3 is TGTGCCAGCAGCCAGCGTCTGGTAGATACGCAGTATTTT.

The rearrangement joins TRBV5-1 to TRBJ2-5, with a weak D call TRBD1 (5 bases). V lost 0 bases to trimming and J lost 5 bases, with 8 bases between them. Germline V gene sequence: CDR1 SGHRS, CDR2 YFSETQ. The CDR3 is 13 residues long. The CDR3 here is CASSLEGKETQYF. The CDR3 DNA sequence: TGCGCCAGCAGCTTGGAGGGGAAGGAGACCCAGTACTTC.

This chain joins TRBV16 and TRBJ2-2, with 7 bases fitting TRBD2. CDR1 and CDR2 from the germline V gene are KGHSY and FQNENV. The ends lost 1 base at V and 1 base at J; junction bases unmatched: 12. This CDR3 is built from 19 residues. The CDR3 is CASSQFASSGVGNTGELFF. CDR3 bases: TGTGCCAGCAGCCAATTTGCGTCTAGCGGAGTAGGGAACACCGGGGAGCTGTTTTTT.

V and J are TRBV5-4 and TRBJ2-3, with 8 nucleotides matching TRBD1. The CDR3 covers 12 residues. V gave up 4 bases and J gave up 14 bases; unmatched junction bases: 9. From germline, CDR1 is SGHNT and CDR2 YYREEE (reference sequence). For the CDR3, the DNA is TGTGCCAGCAGCCTCCCAACAGGGGGAGGGTATTTT. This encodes CASSLPTGGGYF.

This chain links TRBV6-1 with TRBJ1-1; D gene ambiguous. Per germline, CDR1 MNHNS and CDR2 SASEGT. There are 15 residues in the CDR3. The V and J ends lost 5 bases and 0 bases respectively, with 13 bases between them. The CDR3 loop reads CASSQRGGLNTEAFF. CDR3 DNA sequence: TGTGCCAGCAGTCAAAGAGGAGGACTGAACACTGAAGCTTTCTTT.

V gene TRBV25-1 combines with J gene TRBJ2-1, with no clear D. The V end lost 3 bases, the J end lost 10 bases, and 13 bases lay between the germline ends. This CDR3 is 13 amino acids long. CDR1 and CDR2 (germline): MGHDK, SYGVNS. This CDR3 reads CASSDPPVTEQFF. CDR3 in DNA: TGTGCCAGCAGTGACCCCCCGGTTACCGAGCAGTTCTTC.